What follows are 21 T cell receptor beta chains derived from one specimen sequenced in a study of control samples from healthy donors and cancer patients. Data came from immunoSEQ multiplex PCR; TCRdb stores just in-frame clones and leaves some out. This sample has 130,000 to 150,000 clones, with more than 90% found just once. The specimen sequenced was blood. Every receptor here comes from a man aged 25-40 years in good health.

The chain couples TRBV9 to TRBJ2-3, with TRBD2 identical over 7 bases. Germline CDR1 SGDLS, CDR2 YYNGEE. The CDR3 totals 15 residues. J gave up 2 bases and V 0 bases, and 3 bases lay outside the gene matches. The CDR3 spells CASSVGSGYTDTQYF. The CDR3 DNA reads TGTGCCAGCAGCGTAGGTAGCGGGTACACAGATACGCAGTATTTT.

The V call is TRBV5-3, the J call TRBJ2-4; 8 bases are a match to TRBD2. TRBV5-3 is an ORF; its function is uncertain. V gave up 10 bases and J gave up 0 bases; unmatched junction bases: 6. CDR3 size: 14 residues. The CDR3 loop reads CAPGGDQAKNIQYF. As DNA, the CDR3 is TGTGCCCCCGGGGGGGACCAAGCCAAAAACATTCAGTACTTC.

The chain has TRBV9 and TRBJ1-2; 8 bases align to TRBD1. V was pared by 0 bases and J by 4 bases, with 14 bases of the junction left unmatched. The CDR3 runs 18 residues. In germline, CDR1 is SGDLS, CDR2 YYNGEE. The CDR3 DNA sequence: TGTGCCAGCAGCGTAGGCATTGGAACAGGGGGATACGGCTATGGCTACACCTTC. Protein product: CASSVGIGTGGYGYGYTF.

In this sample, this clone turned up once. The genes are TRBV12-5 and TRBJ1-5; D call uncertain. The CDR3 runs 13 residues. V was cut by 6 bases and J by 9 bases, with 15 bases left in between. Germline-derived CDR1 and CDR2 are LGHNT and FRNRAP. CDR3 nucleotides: TGTGCTAGTGGATCTGGACCCGTTCGGCCCCAGCATTTT. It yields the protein CASGSGPVRPQHF.

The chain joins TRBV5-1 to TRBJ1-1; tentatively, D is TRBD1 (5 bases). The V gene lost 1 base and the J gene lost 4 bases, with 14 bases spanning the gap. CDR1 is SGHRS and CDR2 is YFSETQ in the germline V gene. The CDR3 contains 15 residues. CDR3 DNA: TGCGCCAGCAGCTTGTGGGGGGTAGGGCGCACTGAAGCTTTCTTT. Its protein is CASSLWGVGRTEAFF. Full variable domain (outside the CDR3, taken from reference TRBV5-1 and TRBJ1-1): KAGVTQTPRYLIKTRGQQVTLSCSPISGHRSVSWYQQTPGQGLQFLFEYFSETQRNKGNFPGRFSGRQFSNSRSEMNVSTLELGDSALYLCASSLWGVGRTEAFFGQGTRLTVV.

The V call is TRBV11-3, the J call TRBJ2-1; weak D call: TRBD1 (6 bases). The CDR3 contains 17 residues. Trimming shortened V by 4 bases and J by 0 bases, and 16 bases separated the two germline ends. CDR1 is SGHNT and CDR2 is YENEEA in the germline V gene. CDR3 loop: CASSSGQRWSSYNEQFF. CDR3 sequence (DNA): TGTGCCAGCAGCTCCGGACAGCGATGGAGCTCCTACAATGAGCAGTTCTTC.

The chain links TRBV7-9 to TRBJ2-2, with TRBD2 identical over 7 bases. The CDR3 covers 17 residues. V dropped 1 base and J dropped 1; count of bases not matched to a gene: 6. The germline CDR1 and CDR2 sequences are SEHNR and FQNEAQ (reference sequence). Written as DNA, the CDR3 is TGTGCCAGCAGCTTAGAAGTTGGGGGGGAGAACACCGGGGAGCTGTTTTTT. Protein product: CASSLEVGGENTGELFF.

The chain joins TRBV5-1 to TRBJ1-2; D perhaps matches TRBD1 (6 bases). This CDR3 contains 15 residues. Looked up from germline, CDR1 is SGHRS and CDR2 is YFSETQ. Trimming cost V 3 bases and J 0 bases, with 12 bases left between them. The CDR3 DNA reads TGCGCCAGCAGCTCTATAGGACAGACTAACTATGGCTACACCTTC. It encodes CASSSIGQTNYGYTF.

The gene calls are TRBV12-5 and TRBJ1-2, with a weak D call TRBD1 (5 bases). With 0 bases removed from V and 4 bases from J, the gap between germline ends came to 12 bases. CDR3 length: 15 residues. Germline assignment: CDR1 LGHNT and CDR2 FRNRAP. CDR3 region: CASGLVLRDFYGYTF. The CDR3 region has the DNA TGTGCTAGTGGTTTGGTCCTCAGGGATTTCTATGGCTACACCTTC.

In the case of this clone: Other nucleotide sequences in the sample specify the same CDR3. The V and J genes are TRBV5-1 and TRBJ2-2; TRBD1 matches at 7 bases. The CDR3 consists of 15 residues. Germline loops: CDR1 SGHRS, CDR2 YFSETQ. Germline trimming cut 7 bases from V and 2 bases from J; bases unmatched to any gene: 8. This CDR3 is CASRIQGTNTGELFF. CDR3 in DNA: TGCGCCAGCCGCATACAGGGGACAAACACCGGGGAGCTGTTTTTT. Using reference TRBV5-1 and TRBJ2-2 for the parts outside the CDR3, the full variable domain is KAGVTQTPRYLIKTRGQQVTLSCSPISGHRSVSWYQQTPGQGLQFLFEYFSETQRNKGNFPGRFSGRQFSNSRSEMNVSTLELGDSALYLCASRIQGTNTGELFFGEGSRLTVL.

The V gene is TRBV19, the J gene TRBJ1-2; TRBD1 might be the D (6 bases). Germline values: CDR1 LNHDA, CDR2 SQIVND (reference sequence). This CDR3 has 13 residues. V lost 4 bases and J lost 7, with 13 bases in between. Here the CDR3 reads CASSTSEGGGYTF. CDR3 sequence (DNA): TGTGCCAGTAGTACCTCGGAGGGGGGTGGCTACACCTTC.

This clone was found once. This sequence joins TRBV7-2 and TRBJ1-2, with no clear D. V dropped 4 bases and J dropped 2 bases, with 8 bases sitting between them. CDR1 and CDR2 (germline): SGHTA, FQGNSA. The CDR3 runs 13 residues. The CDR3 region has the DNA TGTGCCAGCAGCTATTCCGGAAACTATGGCTACACCTTC. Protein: CASSYSGNYGYTF.

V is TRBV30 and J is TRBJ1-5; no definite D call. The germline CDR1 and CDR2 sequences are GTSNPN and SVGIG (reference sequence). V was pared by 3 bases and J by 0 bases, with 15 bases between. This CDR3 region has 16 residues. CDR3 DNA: TGTGCCTGGAGCGAGGGCCCTGCGAATAGCAATCAGCCCCAGCATTTT. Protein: CAWSEGPANSNQPQHF. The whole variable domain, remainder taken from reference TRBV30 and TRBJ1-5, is SQTIHQWPATLVQPVGSPLSLECTVEGTSNPNLYWYRQAAGRGLQLLFYSVGIGQISSEVPQNLSASRPQDRQFILSSKKLLLSDSGFYLCAWSEGPANSNQPQHFGDGTRLSIL.

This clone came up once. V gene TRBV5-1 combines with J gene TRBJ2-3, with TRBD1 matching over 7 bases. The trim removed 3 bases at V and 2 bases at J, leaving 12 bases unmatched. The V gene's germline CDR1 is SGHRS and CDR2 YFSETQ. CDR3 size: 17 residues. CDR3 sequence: CASSWDHDRVTTDTQYF. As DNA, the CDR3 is TGCGCCAGCAGCTGGGATCATGACAGGGTAACCACAGATACGCAGTATTTT.

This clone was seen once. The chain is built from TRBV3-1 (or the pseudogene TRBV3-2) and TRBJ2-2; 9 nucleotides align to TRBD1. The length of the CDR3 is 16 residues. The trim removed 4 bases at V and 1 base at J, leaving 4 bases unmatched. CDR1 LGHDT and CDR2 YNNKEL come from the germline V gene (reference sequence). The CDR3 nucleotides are TGTGCCAGCAGCCTCAAGACAGGGGGGAACACCGGGGAGCTGTTTTTT. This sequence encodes CASSLKTGGNTGELFF.

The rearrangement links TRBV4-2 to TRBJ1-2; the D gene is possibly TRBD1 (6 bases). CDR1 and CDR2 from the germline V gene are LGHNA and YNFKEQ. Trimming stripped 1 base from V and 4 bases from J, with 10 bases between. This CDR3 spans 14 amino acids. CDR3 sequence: CASSQVGDTYGYTF. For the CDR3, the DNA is TGTGCCAGCAGCCAAGTAGGGGACACCTATGGCTACACCTTC.

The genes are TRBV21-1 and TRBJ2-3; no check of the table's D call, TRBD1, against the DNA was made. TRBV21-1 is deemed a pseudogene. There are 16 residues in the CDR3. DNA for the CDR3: TGTGCCAGCAGCAAAGCCCAGTACACCTCTGCAGATACGCAGTATTTT. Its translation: CASSKAQYTSADTQYF.

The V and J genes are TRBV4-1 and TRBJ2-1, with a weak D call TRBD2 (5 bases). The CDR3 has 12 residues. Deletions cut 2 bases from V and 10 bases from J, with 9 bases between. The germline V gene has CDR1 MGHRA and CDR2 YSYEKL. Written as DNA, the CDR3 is TGCGCCAGCAGCCAAAATAGCGAAGAGCAGTTCTTC. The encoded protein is CASSQNSEEQFF.

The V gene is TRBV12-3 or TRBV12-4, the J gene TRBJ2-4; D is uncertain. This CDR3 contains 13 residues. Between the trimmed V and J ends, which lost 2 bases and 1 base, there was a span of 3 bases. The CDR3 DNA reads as TGTGCCAGCAGTTTAAGGGCCAAAAACATTCAGTACTTC. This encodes CASSLRAKNIQYF.

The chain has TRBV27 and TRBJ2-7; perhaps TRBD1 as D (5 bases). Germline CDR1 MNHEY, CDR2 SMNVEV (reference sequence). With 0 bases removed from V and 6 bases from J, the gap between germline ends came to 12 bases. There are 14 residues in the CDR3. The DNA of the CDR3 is TGTGCCAGCAGTTTATCTTCCCCAGGGCGCGAGCAGTACTTC. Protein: CASSLSSPGREQYF.

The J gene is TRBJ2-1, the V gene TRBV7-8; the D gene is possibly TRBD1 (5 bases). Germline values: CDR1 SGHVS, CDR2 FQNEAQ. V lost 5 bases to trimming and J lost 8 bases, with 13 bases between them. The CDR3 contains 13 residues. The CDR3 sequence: CASSHDSKDEQFF. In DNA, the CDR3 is TGTGCCAGCAGCCACGACAGCAAGGATGAGCAGTTCTTC. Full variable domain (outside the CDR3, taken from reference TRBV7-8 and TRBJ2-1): GAGVSQSPRYKVAKRGQDVALRCDPISGHVSLFWYQQALGQGPEFLTYFQNEAQLDKSGLPSDRFFAERPEGSVSTLKIQRTQQEDSAVYLCASSHDSKDEQFFGPGTRLTVL.